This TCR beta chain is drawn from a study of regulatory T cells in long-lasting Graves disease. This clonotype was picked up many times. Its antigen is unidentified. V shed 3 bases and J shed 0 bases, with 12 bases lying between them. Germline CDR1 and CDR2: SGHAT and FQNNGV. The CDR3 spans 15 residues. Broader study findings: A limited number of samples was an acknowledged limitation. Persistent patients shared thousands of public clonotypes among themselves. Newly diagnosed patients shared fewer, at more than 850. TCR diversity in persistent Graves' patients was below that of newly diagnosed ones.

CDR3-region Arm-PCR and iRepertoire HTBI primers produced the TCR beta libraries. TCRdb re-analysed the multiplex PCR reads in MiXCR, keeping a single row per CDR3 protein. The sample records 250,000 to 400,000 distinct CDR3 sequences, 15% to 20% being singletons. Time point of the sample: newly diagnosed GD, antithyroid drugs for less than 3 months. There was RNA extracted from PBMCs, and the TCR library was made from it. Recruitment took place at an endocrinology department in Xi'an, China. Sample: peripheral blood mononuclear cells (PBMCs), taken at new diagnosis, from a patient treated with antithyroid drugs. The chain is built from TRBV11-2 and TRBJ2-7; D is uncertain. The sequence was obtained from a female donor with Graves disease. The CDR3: CASSFVARVSYEQYF. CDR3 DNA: TGTGCCAGCAGCTTTGTGGCGCGCGTCTCCTACGAGCAGTACTTC.